This TCR beta chain was found in a study of OX40 agonist ivuxolimab in advanced cancers. In the study overall: The group had a mean age of 60 years, ranged from about 20 to 80, and was 80% to 85% male.

Here immunoSEQ multiplex PCR was the method, and the copy in TCRdb shows in-frame clones only, minus some. The sample records fewer than 90,000 clones, 80% to 90% being singletons. Trimming left V 4 bases short and J 0 bases short, with 9 bases between. CDR1 and CDR2 from the germline V gene are SNHLY and FYNNEI. This CDR3 comprises 14 residues. The sequence derives from an adult with an advanced solid tumor such as melanoma, head and neck, liver or kidney cancer. Sequenced here: CD4+ or CD8+ T cells sorted from blood, sampled in a trial of the OX40 agonist ivuxolimab. The J gene is TRBJ1-1, the V gene TRBV2; D ambiguous. DNA for the CDR3: TGTGCCAGCAGTGGTGGGGTCCTGAACACTGAAGCTTTCTTT. Its translation: CASSGGVLNTEAFF.